Sequencing of this T cell receptor beta chain was carried out in a study of cytomegalovirus exposure and HLA in healthy donors. Study results and limitations: Most of the TCR beta V segments (in an earlier analysis) were productive either about 90% or about 30% of the time. A later analysis reportedly found that, within productive TCRs, an Asian-associated ancestry cluster had fewer N-insertions than the mean observed across the roughly 630 donors. HLA alleles showed associations with around 15,000 TCR beta sequences in a later analysis, at a 0.05 false discovery rate. The authors later found most CMV-associated TCR beta chains appeared HLA-restricted.

The CDR3 has 16 amino acids. CDR1 and CDR2 from the germline V gene are SGHAT and FQNNGV. V lost 0 bases, J lost 0 bases, and 9 bases lay in between. This clone was detected only once. Antigen unknown. PCR amplification relied on 60 Vbeta primers (plus 13 Jbeta primers). Assay: immunoSEQ multiplex PCR; the TCRdb copy retains only in-frame clones and omits some. The sample includes 170,000 or so clones, 84% seen only once; the top ten take about 6.8%. Material for sequencing was PBMCs. The chain combines TRBV11-2 with TRBJ2-1, with D unresolved. The source of this sequence is a man between 50 and 59 years old in good health and CMV-seropositive. The CDR3 DNA follows: TGTGCCAGCAGCTTAGAGGCAGATCTCTCCTACAATGAGCAGTTCTTC. This gives the protein CASSLEADLSYNEQFF.